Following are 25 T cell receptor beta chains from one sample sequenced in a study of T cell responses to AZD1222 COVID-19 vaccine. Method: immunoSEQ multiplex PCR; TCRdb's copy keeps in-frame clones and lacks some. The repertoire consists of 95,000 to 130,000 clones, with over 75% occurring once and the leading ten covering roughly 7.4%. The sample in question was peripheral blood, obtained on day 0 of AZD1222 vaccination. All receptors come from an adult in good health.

CDR3 coding DNA: TGTGCCAGCAGTGAATCGACAGGGTGGTATGAAAAACTGTTTTTT. Encoded protein: CASSESTGWYEKLFF. The rearrangement links TRBV6-1 to TRBJ1-4; 7 bases match TRBD1. J was trimmed by 6 bases and V by 2 bases; bases with no gene match: 6. The CDR3 contains 15 residues. Looked up from germline, CDR1 is MNHNS and CDR2 is SASEGT.

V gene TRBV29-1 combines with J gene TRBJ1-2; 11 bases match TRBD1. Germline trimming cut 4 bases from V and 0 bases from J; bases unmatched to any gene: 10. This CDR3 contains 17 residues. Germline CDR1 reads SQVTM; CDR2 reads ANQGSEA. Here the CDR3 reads CSVGSGQGAVANYGYTF. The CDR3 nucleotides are TGCAGCGTTGGAAGCGGACAGGGGGCCGTAGCTAACTATGGCTACACCTTC.

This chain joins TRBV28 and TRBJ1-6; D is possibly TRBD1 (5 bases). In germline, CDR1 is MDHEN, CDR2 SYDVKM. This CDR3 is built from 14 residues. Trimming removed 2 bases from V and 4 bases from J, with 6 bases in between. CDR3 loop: CASSLNRYNSPLHF. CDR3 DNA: TGTGCCAGCAGTTTAAACAGGTATAATTCACCCCTCCACTTT.

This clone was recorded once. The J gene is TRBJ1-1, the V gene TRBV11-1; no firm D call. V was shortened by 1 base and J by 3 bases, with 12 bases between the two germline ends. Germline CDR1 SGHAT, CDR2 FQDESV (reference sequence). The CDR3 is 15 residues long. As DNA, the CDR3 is TGTGCCAGCAGCTTAGTTCCCAGCGGATACACTGAAGCTTTCTTT. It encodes CASSLVPSGYTEAFF.

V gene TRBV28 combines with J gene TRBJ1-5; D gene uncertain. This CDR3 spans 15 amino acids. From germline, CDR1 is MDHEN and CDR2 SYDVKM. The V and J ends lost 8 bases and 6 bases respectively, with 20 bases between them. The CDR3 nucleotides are TGTGCCAGCTCACTTGACCCTGCGGAAAGTCAGCCCCAGCATTTT. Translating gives CASSLDPAESQPQHF.

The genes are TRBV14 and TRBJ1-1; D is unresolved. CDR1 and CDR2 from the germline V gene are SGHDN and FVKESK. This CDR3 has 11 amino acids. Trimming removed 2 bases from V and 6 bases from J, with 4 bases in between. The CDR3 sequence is CASSQSPEAFF. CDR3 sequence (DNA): TGTGCCAGCAGCCAATCCCCTGAAGCTTTCTTT.

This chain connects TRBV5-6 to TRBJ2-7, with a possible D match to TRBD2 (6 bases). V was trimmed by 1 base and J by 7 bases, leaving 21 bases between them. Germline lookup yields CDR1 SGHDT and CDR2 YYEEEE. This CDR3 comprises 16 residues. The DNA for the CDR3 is TGTGCCAGCAGCTTGCGTGGGGTAGCGGCATTCTTAGAGCAGTACTTC. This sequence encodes CASSLRGVAAFLEQYF.

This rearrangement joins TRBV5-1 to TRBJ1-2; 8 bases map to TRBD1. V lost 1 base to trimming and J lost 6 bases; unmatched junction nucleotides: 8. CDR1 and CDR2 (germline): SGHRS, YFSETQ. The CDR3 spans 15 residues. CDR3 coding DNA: TGCGCCAGCAGCTTGACGCAGGGGGCGAAGGATGGCTACACCTTC. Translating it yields CASSLTQGAKDGYTF.

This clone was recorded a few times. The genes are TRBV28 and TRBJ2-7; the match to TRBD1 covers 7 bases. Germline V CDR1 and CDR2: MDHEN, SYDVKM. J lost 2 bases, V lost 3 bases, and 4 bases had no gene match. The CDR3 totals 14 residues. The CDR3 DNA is TGTGCCAGCAGTTTTCCGGGACAGACCTACGAGCAGTACTTC. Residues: CASSFPGQTYEQYF.

Here the CDR3 DNA reads TGTGCCAGTAGTACCAGGGAGAATGAAAAACTGTTTTTT. Translated, it gives CASSTRENEKLFF. The rearrangement joins TRBV19 to TRBJ1-4; D is possibly TRBD1 (5 bases). The CDR3 length is 13 residues. Germline V CDR1 and CDR2: LNHDA, SQIVND (reference sequence). Trimming took off 4 bases at V and 5 bases at J, with 8 bases between the two ends.

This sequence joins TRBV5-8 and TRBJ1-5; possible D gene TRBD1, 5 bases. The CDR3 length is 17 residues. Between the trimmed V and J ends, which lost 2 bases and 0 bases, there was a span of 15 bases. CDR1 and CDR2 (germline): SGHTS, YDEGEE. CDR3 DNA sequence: TGTGCCAGCAGCTTCCTTAAAGGGGCGGATAGCAATCAGCCCCAGCATTTT. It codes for CASSFLKGADSNQPQHF. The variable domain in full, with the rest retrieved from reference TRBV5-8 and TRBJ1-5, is EAGVTQSPTHLIKTRGQQATLRCSPISGHTSVYWYQQALGLGLQFLLWYDEGEERNRGNFPPRFSGRQFPNYSSELNVNALELEDSALYLCASSFLKGADSNQPQHFGDGTRLSIL.

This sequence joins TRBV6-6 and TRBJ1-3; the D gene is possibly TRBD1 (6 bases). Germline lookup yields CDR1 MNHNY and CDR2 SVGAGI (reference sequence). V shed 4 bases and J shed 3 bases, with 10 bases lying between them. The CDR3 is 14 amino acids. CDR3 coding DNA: TGTGCCAGCAGTTTAACAGGGTTTGGAAACACCATATATTTT. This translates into CASSLTGFGNTIYF.

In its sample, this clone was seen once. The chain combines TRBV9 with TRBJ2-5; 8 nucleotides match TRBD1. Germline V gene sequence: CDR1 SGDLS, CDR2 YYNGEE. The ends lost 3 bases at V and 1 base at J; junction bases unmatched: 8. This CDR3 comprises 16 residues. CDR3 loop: CASSAGRTGFQETQYF. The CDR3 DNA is TGTGCCAGCAGCGCAGGGAGGACAGGGTTCCAAGAGACCCAGTACTTC. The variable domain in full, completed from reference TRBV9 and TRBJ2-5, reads DSGVTQTPKHLITATGQRVTLRCSPRSGDLSVYWYQQSLDQGLQFLIQYYNGEERAKGNILERFSAQQFPDLHSELNLSSLELGDSALYFCASSAGRTGFQETQYFGPGTRLLVL.

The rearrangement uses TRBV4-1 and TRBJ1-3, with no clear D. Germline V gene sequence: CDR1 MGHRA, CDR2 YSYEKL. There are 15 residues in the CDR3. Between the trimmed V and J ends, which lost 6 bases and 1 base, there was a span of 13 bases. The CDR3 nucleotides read TGCGCCAGCAGTAGCACCTACTCGTCTGGAAACACCATATATTTT. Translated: CASSSTYSSGNTIYF.

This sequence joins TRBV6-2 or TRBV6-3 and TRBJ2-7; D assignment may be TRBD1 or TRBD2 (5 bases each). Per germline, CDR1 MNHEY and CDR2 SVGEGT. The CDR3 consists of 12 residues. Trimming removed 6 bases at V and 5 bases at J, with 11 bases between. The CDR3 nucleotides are TGTGCCAGCAGCGAGGGGTCCCACGAGCAGTACTTC. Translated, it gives CASSEGSHEQYF.

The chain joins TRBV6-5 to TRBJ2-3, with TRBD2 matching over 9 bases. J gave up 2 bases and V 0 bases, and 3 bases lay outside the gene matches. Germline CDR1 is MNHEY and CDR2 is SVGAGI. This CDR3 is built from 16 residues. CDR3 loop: CASSYSPSGITDTQYF. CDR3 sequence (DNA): TGTGCCAGCAGTTACTCTCCTAGCGGGATCACAGATACGCAGTATTTT.

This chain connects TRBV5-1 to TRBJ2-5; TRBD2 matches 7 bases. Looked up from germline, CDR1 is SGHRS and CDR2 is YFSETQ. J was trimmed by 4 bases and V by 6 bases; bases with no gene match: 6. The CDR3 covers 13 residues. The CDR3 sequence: CASKNSGLETQYF. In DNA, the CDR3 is TGCGCCAGCAAAAATAGCGGGTTAGAGACCCAGTACTTC.

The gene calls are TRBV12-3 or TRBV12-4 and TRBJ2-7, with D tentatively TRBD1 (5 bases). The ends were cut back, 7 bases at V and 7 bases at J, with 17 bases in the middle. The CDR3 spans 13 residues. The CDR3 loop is CASTQDTLWEQYF. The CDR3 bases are TGTGCCAGCACCCAGGACACCCTCTGGGAGCAGTACTTC.

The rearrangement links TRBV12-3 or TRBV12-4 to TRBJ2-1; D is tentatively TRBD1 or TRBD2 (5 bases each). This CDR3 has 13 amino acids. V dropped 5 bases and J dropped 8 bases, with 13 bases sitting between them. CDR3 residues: CASSPGRIDEQFF. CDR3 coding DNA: TGTGCCAGCAGTCCGGGACGAATAGATGAGCAGTTCTTC.

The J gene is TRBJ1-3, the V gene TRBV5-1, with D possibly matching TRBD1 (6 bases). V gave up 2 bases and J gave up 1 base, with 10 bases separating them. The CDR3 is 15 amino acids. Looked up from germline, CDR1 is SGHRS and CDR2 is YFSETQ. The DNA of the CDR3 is TGCGCCAGCAGCTTACAGGGTTTGTCTGGAAACACCATATATTTT. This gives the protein CASSLQGLSGNTIYF.

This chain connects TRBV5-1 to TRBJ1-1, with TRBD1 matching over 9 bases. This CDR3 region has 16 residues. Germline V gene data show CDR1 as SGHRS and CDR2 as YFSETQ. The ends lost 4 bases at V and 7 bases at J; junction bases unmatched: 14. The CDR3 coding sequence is TGCGCCAGCAGCAAAACAGGGGGCTCCGCCTGGGGTGAAGCTTTCTTT. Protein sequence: CASSKTGGSAWGEAFF.

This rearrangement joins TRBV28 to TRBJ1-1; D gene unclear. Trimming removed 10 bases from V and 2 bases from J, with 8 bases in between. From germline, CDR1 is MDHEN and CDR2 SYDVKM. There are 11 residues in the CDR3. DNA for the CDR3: TGTGCCATTACAGACAACACTGAAGCTTTCTTT. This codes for CAITDNTEAFF.

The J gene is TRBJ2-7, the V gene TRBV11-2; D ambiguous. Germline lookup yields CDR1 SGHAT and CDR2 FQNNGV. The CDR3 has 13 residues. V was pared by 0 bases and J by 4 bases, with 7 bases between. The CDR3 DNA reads TGTGCCAGCAGCTTAGAGGGCCCATACGAGCAGTACTTC. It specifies CASSLEGPYEQYF.

CDR3 sequence reads: CASSLLSGTSFNHEQFF. As DNA, the CDR3 is TGTGCCAGCAGCCTCCTAAGCGGGACTAGCTTCAACCATGAGCAGTTCTTC. The chain links TRBV14 to TRBJ2-1, with TRBD2 identical over 9 bases. Germline loops: CDR1 SGHDN, CDR2 FVKESK. V dropped 4 bases and J dropped 8; count of bases not matched to a gene: 15. The length of the CDR3 is 17 residues.

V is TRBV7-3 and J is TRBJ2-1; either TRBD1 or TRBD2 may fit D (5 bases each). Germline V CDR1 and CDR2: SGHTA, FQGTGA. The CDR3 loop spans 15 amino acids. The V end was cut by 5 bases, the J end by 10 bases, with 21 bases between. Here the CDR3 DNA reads TGTGCCAGCAGCCCCCCAGGGCTAGCCCATGGGGAGCAGTTCTTC. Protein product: CASSPPGLAHGEQFF.